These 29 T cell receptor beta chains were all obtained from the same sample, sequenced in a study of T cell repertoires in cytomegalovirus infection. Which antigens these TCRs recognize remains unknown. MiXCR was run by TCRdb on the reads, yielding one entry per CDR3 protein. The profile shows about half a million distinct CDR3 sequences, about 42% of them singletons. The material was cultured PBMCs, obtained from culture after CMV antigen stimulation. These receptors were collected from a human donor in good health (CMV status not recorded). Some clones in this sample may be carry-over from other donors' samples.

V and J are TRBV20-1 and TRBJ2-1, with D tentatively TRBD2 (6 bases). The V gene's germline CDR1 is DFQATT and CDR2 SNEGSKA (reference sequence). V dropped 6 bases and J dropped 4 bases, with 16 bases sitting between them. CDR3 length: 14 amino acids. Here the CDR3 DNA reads TGCAGTGCCCTACCTAGCGAGTCTTACAATGAGCAGTTCTTC. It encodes CSALPSESYNEQFF.

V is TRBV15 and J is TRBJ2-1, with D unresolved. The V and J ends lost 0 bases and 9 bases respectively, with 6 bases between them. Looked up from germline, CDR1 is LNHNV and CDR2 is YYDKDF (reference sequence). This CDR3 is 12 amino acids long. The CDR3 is CATSRDVGEQFF. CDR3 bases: TGTGCCACCAGCAGAGATGTGGGTGAGCAGTTCTTC.

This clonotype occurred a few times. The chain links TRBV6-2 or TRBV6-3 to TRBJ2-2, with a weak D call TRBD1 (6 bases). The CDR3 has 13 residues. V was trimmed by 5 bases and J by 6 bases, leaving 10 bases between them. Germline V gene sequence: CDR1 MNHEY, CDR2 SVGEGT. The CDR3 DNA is TGTGCCAGCAGTCGCAGGGGCCCCGGGGAGCTGTTTTTT. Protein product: CASSRRGPGELFF.

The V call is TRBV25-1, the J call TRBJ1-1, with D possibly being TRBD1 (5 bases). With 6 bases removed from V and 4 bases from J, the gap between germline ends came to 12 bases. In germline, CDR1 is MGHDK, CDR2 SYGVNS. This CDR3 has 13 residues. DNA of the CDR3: TGTGCCAGCAGCGAGCAGGGCGGCACTGAAGCTTTCTTT. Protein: CASSEQGGTEAFF.

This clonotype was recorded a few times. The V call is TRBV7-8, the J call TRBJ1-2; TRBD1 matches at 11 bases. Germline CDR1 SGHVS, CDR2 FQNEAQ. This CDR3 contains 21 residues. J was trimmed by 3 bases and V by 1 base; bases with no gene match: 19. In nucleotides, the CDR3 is TGTGCCAGCAGCTTAGGGAGGGGTGCTGGTCCGGGACAGGGGGTGGACTATGGCTACACCTTC. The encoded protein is CASSLGRGAGPGQGVDYGYTF.

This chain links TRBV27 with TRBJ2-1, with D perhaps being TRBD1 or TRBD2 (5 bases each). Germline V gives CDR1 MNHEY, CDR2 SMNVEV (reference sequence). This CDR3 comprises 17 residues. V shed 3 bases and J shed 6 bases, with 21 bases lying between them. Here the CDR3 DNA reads TGTGCCAGCAGTTTCGGGGCAGGTGTGGCCATAGTCAATGAGCAGTTCTTC. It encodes CASSFGAGVAIVNEQFF.

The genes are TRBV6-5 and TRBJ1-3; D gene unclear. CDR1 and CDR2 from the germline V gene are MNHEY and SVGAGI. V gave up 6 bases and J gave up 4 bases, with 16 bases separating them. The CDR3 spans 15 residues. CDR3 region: CASSISWTLGNTIYF. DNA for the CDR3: TGTGCCAGCAGCATTAGCTGGACCCTGGGAAACACCATATATTTT.

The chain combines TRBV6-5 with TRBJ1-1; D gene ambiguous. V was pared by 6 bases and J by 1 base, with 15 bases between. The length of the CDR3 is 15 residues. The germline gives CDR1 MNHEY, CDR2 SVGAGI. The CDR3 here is CASSRPGGRNTEAFF. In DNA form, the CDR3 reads TGTGCCAGCAGCCGTCCGGGCGGACGGAACACTGAAGCTTTCTTT.

CDR3 in amino acids: CASSSGEAHEKLFF. The CDR3 coding sequence is TGCGCCAGCAGCTCCGGAGAGGCCCATGAAAAACTGTTTTTT. The V call is TRBV5-1, the J call TRBJ1-4; D is undetermined. Germline assignment: CDR1 SGHRS and CDR2 YFSETQ. This CDR3 spans 14 amino acids. V dropped 3 bases and J dropped 6 bases, with 12 bases sitting between them.

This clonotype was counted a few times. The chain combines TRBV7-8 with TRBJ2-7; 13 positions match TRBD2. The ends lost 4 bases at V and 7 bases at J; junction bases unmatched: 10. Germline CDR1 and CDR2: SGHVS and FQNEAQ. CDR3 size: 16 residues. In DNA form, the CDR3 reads TGTGCCAGCAGCTCCTTACTAGCGGGAGGGCCGGGGGAGCAGTACTTC. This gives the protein CASSSLLAGGPGEQYF. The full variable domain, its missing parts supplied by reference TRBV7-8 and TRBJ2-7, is GAGVSQSPRYKVAKRGQDVALRCDPISGHVSLFWYQQALGQGPEFLTYFQNEAQLDKSGLPSDRFFAERPEGSVSTLKIQRTQQEDSAVYLCASSSLLAGGPGEQYFGPGTRLTVT.

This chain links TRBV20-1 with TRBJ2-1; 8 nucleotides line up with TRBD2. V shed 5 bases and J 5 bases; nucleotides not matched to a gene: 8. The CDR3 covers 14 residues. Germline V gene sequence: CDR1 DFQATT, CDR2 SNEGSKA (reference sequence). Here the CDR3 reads CSASLAEPDNEQFF. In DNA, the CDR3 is TGCAGTGCTTCACTAGCGGAGCCCGACAATGAGCAGTTCTTC.

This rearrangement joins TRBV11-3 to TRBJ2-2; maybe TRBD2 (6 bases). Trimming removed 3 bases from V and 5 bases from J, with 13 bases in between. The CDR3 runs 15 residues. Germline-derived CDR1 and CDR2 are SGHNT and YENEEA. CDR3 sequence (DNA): TGTGCCAGCAGCTTCCGCGCGGAGGGGACCGGGGAGCTGTTTTTT. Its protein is CASSFRAEGTGELFF. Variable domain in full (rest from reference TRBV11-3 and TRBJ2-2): EAGVVQSPRYKIIEKKQPVAFWCNPISGHNTLYWYLQNLGQGPELLIRYENEEAVDDSQLPKDRFSAERLKGVDSTLKIQPAELGDSAVYLCASSFRAEGTGELFFGEGSRLTVL.

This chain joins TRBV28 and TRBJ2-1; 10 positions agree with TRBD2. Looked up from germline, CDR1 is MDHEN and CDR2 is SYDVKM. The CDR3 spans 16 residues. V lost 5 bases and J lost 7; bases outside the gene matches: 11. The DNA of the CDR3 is TGTGCCAGCAGTCTCGAGCTAGCGGGAGTTGTTAATGAGCAGTTCTTC. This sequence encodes CASSLELAGVVNEQFF.

In DNA form, the CDR3 reads TGTGCCAGCTCGAGCGGGATAGTATACGAGCAGTACTTC. Translating it yields CASSSGIVYEQYF. The rearrangement uses TRBV12-3 or TRBV12-4 and TRBJ2-7; the match to TRBD2 covers 7 bases. This CDR3 spans 13 amino acids. V shed 8 bases and J 4 bases; nucleotides not matched to a gene: 8.

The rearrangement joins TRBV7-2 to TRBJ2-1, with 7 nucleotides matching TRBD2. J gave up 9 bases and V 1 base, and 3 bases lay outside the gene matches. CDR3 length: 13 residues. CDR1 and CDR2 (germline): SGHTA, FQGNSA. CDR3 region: CASSLGEGSEQFF. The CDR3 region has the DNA TGTGCCAGCAGCTTAGGGGAGGGGAGTGAGCAGTTCTTC.

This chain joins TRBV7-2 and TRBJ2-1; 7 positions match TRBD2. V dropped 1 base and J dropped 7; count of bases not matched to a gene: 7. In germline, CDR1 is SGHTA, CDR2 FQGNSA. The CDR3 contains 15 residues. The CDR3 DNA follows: TGTGCCAGCAGCTTAGACCGGGAGGCGCAGAATGAGCAGTTCTTC. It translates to CASSLDREAQNEQFF.

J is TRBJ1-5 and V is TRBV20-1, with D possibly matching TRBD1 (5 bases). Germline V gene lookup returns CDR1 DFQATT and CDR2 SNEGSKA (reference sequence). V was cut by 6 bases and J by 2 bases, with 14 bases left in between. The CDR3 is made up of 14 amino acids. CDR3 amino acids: CSALGRVGNQPQHF. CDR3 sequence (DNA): TGCAGTGCCCTTGGCAGGGTTGGCAATCAGCCCCAGCATTTT.

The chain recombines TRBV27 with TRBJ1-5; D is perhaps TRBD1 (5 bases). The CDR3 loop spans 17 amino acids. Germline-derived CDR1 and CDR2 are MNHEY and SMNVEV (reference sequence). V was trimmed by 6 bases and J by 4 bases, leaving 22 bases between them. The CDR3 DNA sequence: TGTGCCAGCAGACCAACAGGAGTAGCGGCTGGAAATCAGCCCCAGCATTTT. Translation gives CASRPTGVAAGNQPQHF.

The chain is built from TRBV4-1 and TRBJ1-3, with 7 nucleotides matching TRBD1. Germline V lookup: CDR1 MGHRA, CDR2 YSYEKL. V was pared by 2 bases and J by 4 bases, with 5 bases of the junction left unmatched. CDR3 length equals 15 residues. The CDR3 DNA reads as TGCGCCAGCAGCCAACCCCGGGACAGAGGAAACACCATATATTTT. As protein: CASSQPRDRGNTIYF.

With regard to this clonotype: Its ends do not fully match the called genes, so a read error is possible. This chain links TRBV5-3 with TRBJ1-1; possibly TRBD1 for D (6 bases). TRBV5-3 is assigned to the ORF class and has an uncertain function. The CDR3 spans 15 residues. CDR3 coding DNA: TGTGCCAGCAGCTTTTGGGGGGGGGCGGACACTGAAGCTTTCTTT. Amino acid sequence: CASSFWGGADTEAFF.

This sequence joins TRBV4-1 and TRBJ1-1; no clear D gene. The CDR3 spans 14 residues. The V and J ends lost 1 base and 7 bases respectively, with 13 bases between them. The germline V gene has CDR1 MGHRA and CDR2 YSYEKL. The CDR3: CASSQVGRTLEAFF. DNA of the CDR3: TGCGCCAGCAGCCAAGTAGGCAGGACTCTTGAAGCTTTCTTT.

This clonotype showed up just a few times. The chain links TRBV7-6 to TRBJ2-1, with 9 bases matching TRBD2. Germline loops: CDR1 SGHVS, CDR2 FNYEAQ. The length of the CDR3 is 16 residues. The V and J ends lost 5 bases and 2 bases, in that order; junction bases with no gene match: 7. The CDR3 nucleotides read TGTGCCAGCAGCCAGGCCATAGCGGGAGCCTACAATGAGCAGTTCTTC. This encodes CASSQAIAGAYNEQFF.

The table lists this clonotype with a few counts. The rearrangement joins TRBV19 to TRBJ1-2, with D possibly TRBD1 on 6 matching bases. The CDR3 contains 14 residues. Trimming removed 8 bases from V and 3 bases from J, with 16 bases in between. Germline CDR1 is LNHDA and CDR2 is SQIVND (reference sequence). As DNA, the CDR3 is TGTGCCAGTGGTAGGACAGACCTTTACTATGGCTACACCTTC. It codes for CASGRTDLYYGYTF.

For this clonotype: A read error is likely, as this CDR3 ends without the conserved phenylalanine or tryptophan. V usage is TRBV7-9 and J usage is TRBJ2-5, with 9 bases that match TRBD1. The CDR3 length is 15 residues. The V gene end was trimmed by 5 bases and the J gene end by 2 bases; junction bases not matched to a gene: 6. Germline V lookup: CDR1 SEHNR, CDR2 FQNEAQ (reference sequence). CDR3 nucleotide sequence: TGTGCCAGCAGCCGGACAGGGGCCACGCAAGAGACCCAGTACTTA. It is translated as CASSRTGATQETQYL.

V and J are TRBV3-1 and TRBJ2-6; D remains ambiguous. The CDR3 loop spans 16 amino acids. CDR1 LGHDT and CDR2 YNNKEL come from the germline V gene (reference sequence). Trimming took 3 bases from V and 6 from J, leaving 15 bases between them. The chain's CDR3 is CASSQVDGRVANVLTF. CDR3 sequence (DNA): TGTGCCAGCAGCCAGGTGGACGGTAGAGTGGCCAACGTCCTGACTTTC.

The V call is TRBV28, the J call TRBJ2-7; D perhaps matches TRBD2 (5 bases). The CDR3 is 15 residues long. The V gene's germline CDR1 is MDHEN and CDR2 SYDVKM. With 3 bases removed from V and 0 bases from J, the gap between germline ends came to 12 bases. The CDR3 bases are TGTGCCAGCAGTTTGAATGCGGGCAGCTCCTACGAGCAGTACTTC. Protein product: CASSLNAGSSYEQYF.

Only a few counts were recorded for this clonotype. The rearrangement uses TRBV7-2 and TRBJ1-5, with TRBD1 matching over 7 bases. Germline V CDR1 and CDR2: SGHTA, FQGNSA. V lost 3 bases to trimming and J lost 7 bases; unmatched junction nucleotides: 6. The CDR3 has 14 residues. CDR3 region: CASSFAGGSQPQHF. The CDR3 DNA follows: TGTGCCAGCAGCTTTGCAGGGGGAAGCCAGCCCCAGCATTTT.

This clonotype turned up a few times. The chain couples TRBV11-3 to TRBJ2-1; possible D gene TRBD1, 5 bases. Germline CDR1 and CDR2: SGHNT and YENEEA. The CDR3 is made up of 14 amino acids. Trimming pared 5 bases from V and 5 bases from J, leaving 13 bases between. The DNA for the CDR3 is TGTGCCAGCAGCCCAGGACACGGAAACAATGAGCAGTTCTTC. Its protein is CASSPGHGNNEQFF.

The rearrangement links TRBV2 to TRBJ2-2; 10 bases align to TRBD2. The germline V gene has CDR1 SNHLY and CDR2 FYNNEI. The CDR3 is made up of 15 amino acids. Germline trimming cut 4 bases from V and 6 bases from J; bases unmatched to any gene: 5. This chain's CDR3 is CASSAGLAGAGELFF. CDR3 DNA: TGTGCCAGCAGTGCAGGTCTAGCGGGAGCCGGGGAGCTGTTTTTT.